This entry describes one T cell receptor beta chain. What it recognizes is unknown. Germline CDR1 reads MNHEY; CDR2 reads SVGAGI. V was cut by 5 bases and J by 5 bases, with 13 bases left in between. The CDR3 is 14 amino acids. The data were taken from a study of beta chain features in type 1 diabetes. Study-level background: Summed over all samples, the examined sorted cells came to 85 million to 130 million. Study outcomes and limitations: TCRB CDR3 length was moderately but significantly reduced in all four CD4+ subsets of Type 1 diabetes patients. PCR may have favored shorter templates equally in patients and controls.

Since all of the isolated RNA was reverse transcribed, expressed TCRB transcripts were what got sequenced. Method: immunoSEQ multiplex PCR; TCRdb's copy keeps in-frame clones and lacks some. The table lists some 290,000 clones, over 11% of them singletons, with about 0.016% in the top ten. The specimen was naive CD4+ T cells from blood. The J gene is TRBJ2-1, the V gene TRBV6-5; possibly TRBD2 for D (6 bases). The sequence came from a man younger than 45 with type 1 diabetes. CDR3 region: CASSLLGGDNEQFF. DNA for the CDR3: TGTGCCAGCAGTCTCCTCGGGGGAGACAATGAGCAGTTCTTC.